These 9 T cell receptor beta chains were all obtained from the same sample, sequenced in a study of T cell changes during pregnancy in multiple sclerosis. The protocol was immunoSEQ multiplex PCR, while the TCRdb copy is restricted to in-frame clones and leaves out a portion. The data contain about 60,000 clones, about 91% of them singletons. This specimen consisted of CD4+ T cells from peripheral blood mononuclear cells, obtained in the first trimester of pregnancy. The receptors shown here come from a female donor with multiple sclerosis, enrolled in a pregnancy study.

This chain connects TRBV6-1 to TRBJ2-7; D is possibly TRBD1 (5 bases). The germline V gene encodes CDR1 MNHNS and CDR2 SASEGT. The CDR3 length is 12 residues. Trimming took off 3 bases at V and 5 bases at J, with 8 bases between the two ends. The CDR3 DNA sequence: TGTGCCAGCAGTGATCGCAGGGACGAGCAGTACTTC. It specifies CASSDRRDEQYF.

The rearrangement links TRBV7-2 to TRBJ1-2; D perhaps matches TRBD1 (6 bases). The CDR3 is 16 amino acids. Germline values: CDR1 SGHTA, CDR2 FQGNSA. Trimming removed 1 base at V and 2 bases at J, with 14 bases between. In nucleotides, the CDR3 is TGTGCCAGCAGCTTAGTGGGCCAGGGGAAGAACTATGGCTACACCTTC. Protein product: CASSLVGQGKNYGYTF.

Here the CDR3 reads CASSAWTENYGYTF. The CDR3 nucleotides read TGTGCCAGCAGCGCTTGGACAGAAAACTATGGCTACACCTTC. This sequence joins TRBV7-9 and TRBJ1-2, with D possibly matching TRBD1 (6 bases). Germline V CDR1 and CDR2: SEHNR, FQNEAQ (reference sequence). V gave up 5 bases and J gave up 2 bases, with 12 bases separating them. The CDR3 covers 14 residues.

This chain links TRBV6-5 with TRBJ1-2; perhaps TRBD1 as D (5 bases). The germline CDR1 and CDR2 sequences are MNHEY and SVGAGI. This CDR3 region has 13 residues. The V gene lost 2 bases and the J gene lost 7 bases, with 11 bases spanning the gap. The CDR3 bases are TGTGCCAGCAGTTACAGGCAGGGAGGTGGCTACACCTTC. It is translated as CASSYRQGGGYTF.

The V call is TRBV18, the J call TRBJ1-2; 9 bases line up with TRBD1. Losses at the gene ends were 6 bases for V and 0 bases for J; bases not matched to a gene: 8. The CDR3 contains 16 residues. Per the germline V gene, CDR1 is KGHSH and CDR2 is LQKENI. The DNA for the CDR3 is TGTGCCAGCTCGCCCGGGACAGGGACCGCTAACTATGGCTACACCTTC. This sequence encodes CASSPGTGTANYGYTF.

The chain couples TRBV27 to TRBJ1-2; 7 bases map to TRBD1. The junction had 7 bases not matched to a gene; V was cut back by 8 bases and J by 4 bases. The CDR3 spans 13 residues. Germline lookup yields CDR1 MNHEY and CDR2 SMNVEV (reference sequence). The CDR3 DNA reads as TGTGCCAGCGGGATCGACAGGGCCTATGGCTACACCTTC. Protein product: CASGIDRAYGYTF.

The chain joins TRBV5-1 to TRBJ1-3, with 7 positions matching TRBD1. The J segment lost 4 bases and the V segment lost 4 bases, leaving 5 bases of the junction unmatched. The CDR3 covers 14 residues. Germline V CDR1 and CDR2: SGHRS, YFSETQ. CDR3 in amino acids: CASSRGQEGNTIYF. CDR3 DNA sequence: TGCGCCAGCAGCAGAGGACAGGAGGGAAACACCATATATTTT.

The J gene is TRBJ2-5, the V gene TRBV13, with TRBD2 matching 8 bases. Germline V gene lookup returns CDR1 PRHDT and CDR2 FYEKMQ (reference sequence). This CDR3 is built from 15 residues. With V trimmed by 4 bases and J by 2 bases, 6 bases remained unmatched. The CDR3 here is CASSSIAGTQETQYF. The CDR3 coding sequence is TGTGCCAGCAGCTCTATAGCGGGGACACAAGAGACCCAGTACTTC.

The chain recombines TRBV7-2 with TRBJ2-7; 8 bases match TRBD2. The trim removed 6 bases at V and 0 bases at J, leaving 4 bases unmatched. The CDR3 contains 14 residues. Germline CDR1 is SGHTA and CDR2 is FQGNSA. The chain's CDR3 is CASRSGGSSYEQYF. CDR3 DNA sequence: TGTGCCAGCAGGTCGGGGGGGAGCTCCTACGAGCAGTACTTC.